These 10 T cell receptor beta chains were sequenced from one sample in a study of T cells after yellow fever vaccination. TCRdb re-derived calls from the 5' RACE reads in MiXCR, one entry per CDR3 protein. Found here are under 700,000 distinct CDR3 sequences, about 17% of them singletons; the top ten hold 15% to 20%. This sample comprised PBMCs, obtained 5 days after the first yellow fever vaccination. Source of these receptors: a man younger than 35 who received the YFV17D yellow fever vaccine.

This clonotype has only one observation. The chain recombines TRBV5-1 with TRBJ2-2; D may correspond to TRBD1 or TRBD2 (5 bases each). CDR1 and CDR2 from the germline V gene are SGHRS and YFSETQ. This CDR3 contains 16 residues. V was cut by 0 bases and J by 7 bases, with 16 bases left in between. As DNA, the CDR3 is TGCGCCAGCAGCTTGGACGGGACGAGAGGCGGCGGGGAGCTGTTTTTT. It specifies CASSLDGTRGGGELFF.

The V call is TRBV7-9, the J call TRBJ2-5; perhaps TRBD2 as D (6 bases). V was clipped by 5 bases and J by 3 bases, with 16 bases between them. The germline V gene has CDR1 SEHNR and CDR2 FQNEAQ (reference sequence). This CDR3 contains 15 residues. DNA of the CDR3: TGTGCCAGCAGCGACCGACTAGGAAGGGAAGAGACCCAGTACTTC. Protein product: CASSDRLGREETQYF.

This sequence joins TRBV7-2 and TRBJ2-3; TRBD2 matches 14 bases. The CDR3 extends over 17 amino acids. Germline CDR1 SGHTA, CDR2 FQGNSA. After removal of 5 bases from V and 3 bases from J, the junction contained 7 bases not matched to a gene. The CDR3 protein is CASSTGTSGGRTDTQYF. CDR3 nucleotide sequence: TGTGCCAGCAGCACCGGGACTAGCGGGGGAAGAACAGATACGCAGTATTTT.

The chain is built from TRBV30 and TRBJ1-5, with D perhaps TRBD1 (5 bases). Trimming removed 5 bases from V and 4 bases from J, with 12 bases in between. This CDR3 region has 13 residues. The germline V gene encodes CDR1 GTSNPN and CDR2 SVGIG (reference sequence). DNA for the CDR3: TGTGCCTGGGACAGTCAGCTTAATCAGCCCCAGCATTTT. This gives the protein CAWDSQLNQPQHF.

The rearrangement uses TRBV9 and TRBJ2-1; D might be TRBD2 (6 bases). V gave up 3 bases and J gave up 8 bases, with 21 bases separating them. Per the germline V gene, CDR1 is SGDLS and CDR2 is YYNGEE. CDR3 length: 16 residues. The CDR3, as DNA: TGTGCCAGCAGCGCGCAAGGAATCCCGGGACTGGATGAGCAGTTCTTC. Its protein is CASSAQGIPGLDEQFF.

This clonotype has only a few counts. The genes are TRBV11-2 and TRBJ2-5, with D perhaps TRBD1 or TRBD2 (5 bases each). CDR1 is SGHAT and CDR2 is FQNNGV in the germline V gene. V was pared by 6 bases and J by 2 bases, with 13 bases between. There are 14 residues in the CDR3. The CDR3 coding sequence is TGTGCCAGCAGGCACCGGGACCTTCAAGAGACCCAGTACTTC. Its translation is CASRHRDLQETQYF. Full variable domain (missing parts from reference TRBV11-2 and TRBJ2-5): EAGVAQSPRYKIIEKRQSVAFWCNPISGHATLYWYQQILGQGPKLLIQFQNNGVVDDSQLPKDRFSAERLKGVDSTLKIQPAKLEDSAVYLCASRHRDLQETQYFGPGTRLLVL.

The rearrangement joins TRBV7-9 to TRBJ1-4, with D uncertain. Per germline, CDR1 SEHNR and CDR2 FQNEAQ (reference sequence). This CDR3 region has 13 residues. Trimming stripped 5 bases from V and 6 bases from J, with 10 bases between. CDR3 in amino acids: CASSPSGHEKLFF. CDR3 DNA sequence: TGTGCCAGCAGCCCGAGCGGGCATGAAAAACTGTTTTTT.

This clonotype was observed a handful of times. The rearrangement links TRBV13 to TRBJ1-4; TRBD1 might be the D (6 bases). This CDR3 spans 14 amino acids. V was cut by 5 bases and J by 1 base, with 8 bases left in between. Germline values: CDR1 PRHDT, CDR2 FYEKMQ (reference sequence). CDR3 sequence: CASSPQGTNEKLFF. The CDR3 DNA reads TGTGCCAGCAGCCCACAGGGAACTAATGAAAAACTGTTTTTT.

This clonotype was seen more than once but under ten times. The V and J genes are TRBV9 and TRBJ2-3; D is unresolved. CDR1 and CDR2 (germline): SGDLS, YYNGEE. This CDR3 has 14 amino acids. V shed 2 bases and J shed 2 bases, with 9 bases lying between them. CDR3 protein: CASSVAWSTDTQYF. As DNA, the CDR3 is TGTGCCAGCAGCGTGGCCTGGTCCACAGATACGCAGTATTTT.

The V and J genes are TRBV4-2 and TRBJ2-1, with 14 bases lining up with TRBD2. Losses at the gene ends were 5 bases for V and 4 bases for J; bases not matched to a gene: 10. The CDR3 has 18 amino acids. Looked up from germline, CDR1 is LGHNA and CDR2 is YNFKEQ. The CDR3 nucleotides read TGTGCCAGCAGCATGACTAGCGGGGGGGCGGGAAATTACAATGAGCAGTTCTTC. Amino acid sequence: CASSMTSGGAGNYNEQFF.